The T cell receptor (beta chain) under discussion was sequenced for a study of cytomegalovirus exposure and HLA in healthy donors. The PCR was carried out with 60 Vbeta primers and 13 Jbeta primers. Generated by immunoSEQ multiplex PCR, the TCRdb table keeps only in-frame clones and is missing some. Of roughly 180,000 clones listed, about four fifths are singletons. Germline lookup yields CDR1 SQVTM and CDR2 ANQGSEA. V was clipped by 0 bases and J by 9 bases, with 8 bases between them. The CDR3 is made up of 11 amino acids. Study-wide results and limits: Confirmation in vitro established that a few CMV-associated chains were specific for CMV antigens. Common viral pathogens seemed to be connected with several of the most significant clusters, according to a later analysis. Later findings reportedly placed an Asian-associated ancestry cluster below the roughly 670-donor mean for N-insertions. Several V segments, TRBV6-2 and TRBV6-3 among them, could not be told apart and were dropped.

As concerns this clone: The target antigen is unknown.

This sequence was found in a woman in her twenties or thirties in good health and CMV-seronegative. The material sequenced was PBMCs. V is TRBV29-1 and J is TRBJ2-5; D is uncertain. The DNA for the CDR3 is TGCAGCGTTGAAGATAGCTTTCCCCAGTACTTC. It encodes CSVEDSFPQYF.